This TCR beta chain appears in the sequencing data of a study of cytomegalovirus exposure and HLA in healthy donors. The CDR3 has 14 amino acids. Germline V lookup: CDR1 MNHEY, CDR2 SVGAGI. Trimming shortened V by 6 bases and J by 2 bases, and 13 bases separated the two germline ends. Notes on this clone: The antigen remains undetermined.

Whole-study findings and limits: A reported reduction in N-insertions relative to the roughly 640-donor mean was seen in an Asian-associated ancestry cluster in a later analysis.

PCR involved 60 Vbeta and 13 Jbeta primers. The authors' processing: As a later analysis found, there were 78 million or so unique TCR beta chains, of which roughly 11 million were shared. Sequenced by immunoSEQ multiplex PCR; TCRdb stores in-frame clones only, minus some. Clonal size and the V and J genes are those of that table, whereas D and trimming came from the DNA. This table holds hundreds of thousands of clones, over 80% found once. Material: PBMCs. The genes are TRBV6-5 and TRBJ1-1, with a possible D match to TRBD1 (5 bases). The TCR comes from a man in his forties in good health and CMV-seropositive. CDR3 bases: TGTGCCAGCAGCCCAGGAAGGGGAAACACTGAAGCTTTCTTT. Protein: CASSPGRGNTEAFF.